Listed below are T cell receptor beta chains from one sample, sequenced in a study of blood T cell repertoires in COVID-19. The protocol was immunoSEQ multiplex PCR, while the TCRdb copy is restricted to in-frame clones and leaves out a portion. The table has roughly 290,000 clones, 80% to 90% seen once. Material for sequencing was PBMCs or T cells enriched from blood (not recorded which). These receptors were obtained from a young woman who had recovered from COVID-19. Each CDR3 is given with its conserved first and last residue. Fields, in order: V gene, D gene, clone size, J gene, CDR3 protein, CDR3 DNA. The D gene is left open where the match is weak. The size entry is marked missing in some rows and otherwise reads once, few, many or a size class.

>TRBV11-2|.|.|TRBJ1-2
CASSLGVYGYTF
TGTGCCAGCAGCTTAGGCGTCTATGGCTACACCTTC
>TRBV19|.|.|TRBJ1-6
CASSREGLNNSPLHF
TGTGCCAGTAGTAGGGAGGGACTGAATAATTCACCCCTCCACTTT
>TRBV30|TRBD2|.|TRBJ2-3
CAWSGGLAGDVGSTDTQYF
TGTGCCTGGAGTGGGGGACTAGCGGGGGATGTGGGTAGCACAGATACGCAGTATTTT
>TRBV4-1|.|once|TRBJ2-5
CASSHSGETQYF
TGCGCCAGCAGCCACTCAGGGGAGACCCAGTACTTC
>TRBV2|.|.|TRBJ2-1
CASRKTRSSYNEQFF
TGTGCCAGCAGGAAAACTAGGAGCTCCTACAATGAGCAGTTCTTC
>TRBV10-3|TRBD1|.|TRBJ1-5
CAISDSGTGKAQPQHF
TGTGCCATCAGCGATTCCGGGACAGGGAAGGCTCAGCCCCAGCATTTT
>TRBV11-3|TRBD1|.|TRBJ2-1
CASSRLGGQGADEQFF
TGTGCCAGCAGCCGGCTCGGTGGACAGGGGGCGGATGAGCAGTTCTTC
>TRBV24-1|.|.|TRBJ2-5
CATSDSGPGSQETQYF
TGTGCCACCAGTGATAGCGGTCCAGGTTCTCAAGAGACCCAGTACTTC
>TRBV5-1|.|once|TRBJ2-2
CASSEGSGELFF
TGCGCCAGCAGCGAGGGATCCGGGGAGCTGTTTTTT
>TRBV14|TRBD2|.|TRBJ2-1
CASSPPSGSIVNEQFF
TGTGCCAGCAGCCCACCTAGCGGGAGCATTGTCAATGAGCAGTTCTTC
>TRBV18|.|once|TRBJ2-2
CASSPPLPGLGELFF
TGTGCCAGCTCACCACCCCTGCCCGGTTTGGGGGAGCTGTTTTTT
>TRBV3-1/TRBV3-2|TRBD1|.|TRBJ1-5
CASSPDRGQQPQHF
TGTGCCAGCAGCCCCGACAGGGGTCAACAGCCCCAGCATTTT
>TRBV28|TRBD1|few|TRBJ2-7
CASTGPGQGAYEQYF
TGTGCCAGCACCGGCCCGGGACAGGGAGCCTACGAGCAGTACTTC
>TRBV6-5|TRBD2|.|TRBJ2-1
CASSWRSTGGYNEQFF
TGTGCCAGCAGTTGGAGGTCGACGGGAGGTTACAATGAGCAGTTCTTC
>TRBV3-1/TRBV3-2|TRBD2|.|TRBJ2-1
CASSPGEREGHEQFF
TGTGCCAGCAGCCCCGGGGAGCGGGAGGGCCATGAGCAGTTCTTC
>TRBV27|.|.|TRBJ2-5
CASSSFGGQETQYF
TGTGCCAGCAGTTCATTCGGGGGCCAAGAGACCCAGTACTTC
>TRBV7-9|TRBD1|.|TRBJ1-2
CASSYGQAGYGYTF
TGTGCCAGCAGCTATGGACAGGCCGGCTATGGCTACACCTTC